These T cell receptor beta chains were read from a single sample in a study of T cell repertoires in cytomegalovirus infection. TCRdb processed the reads anew with MiXCR; each CDR3 protein has one entry. The sample yields 150,000 or so distinct CDR3 sequences, about 6.5% seen once. The specimen was PBMCs. The receptors were sampled from a human donor in good health (CMV status not recorded). Some clones in this sample may be carry-over from other donors' samples. Each CDR3 is given with its conserved first and last residue. Fields, in order: D gene, V gene, J gene, CDR3 protein. D genes are given only for firm matches.

>TRBD1|TRBV6-1|TRBJ1-5
CASSSDRGPDQPQHF
>TRBD1|TRBV7-2|TRBJ1-5
CASSFDRGNQDQPQHF
>TRBD1|TRBV4-2|TRBJ1-1
CASSQAGTGNTEAFF
>-|TRBV4-1|TRBJ1-2
CASSQVPGPQSRDGYTF
>-|TRBV20-1|TRBJ2-2
CSARDRGTNTGELFF
>-|TRBV6-1|TRBJ1-3
CASRGLGNTIYF
>TRBD2|TRBV7-2|TRBJ2-5
CASSLVASGGRETQYF
>TRBD2|TRBV7-3|TRBJ2-1
CASSEVAGGAYNEQFF
>TRBD1|TRBV27|TRBJ1-1
CASSNTGQKAFF
>-|TRBV7-2|TRBJ1-3
CASSALWGSGNTIYF
>-|TRBV6-8|TRBJ2-1
CASSYVYGDAGYNEQFF
>TRBD2|TRBV7-2|TRBJ2-2
CASTVKSRGVNTGELFF
>TRBD1|TRBV20-1|TRBJ1-2
CSARDGTGDGYTF
>-|TRBV5-6|TRBJ2-7
CASSFEQGGQYF
>-|TRBV18|TRBJ1-1
CASSPKQPNTEAFF
>-|TRBV20-1|TRBJ2-7
CSAGGAGTEQYF
>-|TRBV5-1|TRBJ2-3
CASSLPDRLNTQYF
>-|TRBV2|TRBJ2-5
CASTKEGGGQETQYF
>-|TRBV29-1|TRBJ1-1
CSVAGLMNTEAFF
>-|TRBV7-9|TRBJ2-7
CASSLLGGSEQYF
>-|TRBV29-1|TRBJ2-7
CSVELETYEQYF
>TRBD1|TRBV11-2|TRBJ2-7
CASSTPDRGSYEQYF
>-|TRBV7-2|TRBJ2-3
CASSSGTGYTDTQYF
>-|TRBV11-2|TRBJ2-3
CASSTEITDTQYF
>TRBD1|TRBV7-6|TRBJ1-5
CASSTRQGPQHF
>-|TRBV2|TRBJ1-4
CASSEVPEKLFF
>TRBD2|TRBV7-8|TRBJ2-1
CASSFTGGDLYEQFF
>-|TRBV20-1|TRBJ1-4
CSAREFGELNEKLFF
>-|TRBV5-4|TRBJ2-6
CASSLFNSGANVLTF
>-|TRBV28|TRBJ1-2
CASSTYTGTTNYGYTF
>-|TRBV20-1|TRBJ2-7
CSAREGGSYGDEQYF
>TRBD2|TRBV11-2|TRBJ2-1
CASSLRGLRGGSYNEQFF
>TRBD1|TRBV7-8|TRBJ1-3
CASSARQGISGNTIYF